This entry describes one T cell receptor (beta chain). Its matching antigen is unknown. Looked up from germline, CDR1 is SGHTA and CDR2 is FQGTGA. Trimming removed 2 bases from V and 1 base from J, with 11 bases in between. The CDR3 is 15 residues long. Researchers ran the PCR with 60 Vbeta and 13 Jbeta primers. Clones were sequenced by immunoSEQ multiplex PCR, and TCRdb holds only the in-frame ones, with some missing. The sample includes over 85,000 clones, 79% of them seen just once. The sample belongs to a study of cytomegalovirus exposure and HLA in healthy donors. Study-wide points: Using the classifier, cytomegalovirus status was reportedly diagnosed with high specificity and sensitivity.

The source material was PBMCs. This TCR came from a man aged 30 to 45 in good health and CMV-seropositive. This chain links TRBV7-3 with TRBJ2-5, with D possibly TRBD2 on 7 matching bases. The CDR3: CASSLFGGPQETQYF. Written as DNA, the CDR3 is TGTGCCAGCAGCTTATTCGGGGGGCCCCAAGAGACCCAGTACTTC.